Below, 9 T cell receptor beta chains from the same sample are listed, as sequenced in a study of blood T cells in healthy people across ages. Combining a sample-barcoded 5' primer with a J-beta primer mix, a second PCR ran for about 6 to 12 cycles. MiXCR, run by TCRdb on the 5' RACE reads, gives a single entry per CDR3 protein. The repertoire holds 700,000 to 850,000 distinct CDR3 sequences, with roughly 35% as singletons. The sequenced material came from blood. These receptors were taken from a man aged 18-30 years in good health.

CDR3 DNA sequence: TGTGCCAGTAGTATCCGCGGGGCCATGAACACTGAAGCTTTCTTT. Residues: CASSIRGAMNTEAFF. The gene calls are TRBV19 and TRBJ1-1, with TRBD1 as a possible D gene (5 bases). This CDR3 spans 15 amino acids. V dropped 3 bases and J dropped 0 bases, with 11 bases sitting between them. CDR1 and CDR2 (germline): LNHDA, SQIVND (reference sequence).

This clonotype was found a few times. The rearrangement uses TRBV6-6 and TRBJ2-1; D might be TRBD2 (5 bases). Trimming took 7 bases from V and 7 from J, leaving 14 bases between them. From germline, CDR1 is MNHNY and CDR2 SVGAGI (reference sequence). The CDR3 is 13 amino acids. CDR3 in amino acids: CASKTRDKNEQFF. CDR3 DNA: TGTGCCAGCAAAACCCGGGATAAGAATGAGCAGTTCTTC.

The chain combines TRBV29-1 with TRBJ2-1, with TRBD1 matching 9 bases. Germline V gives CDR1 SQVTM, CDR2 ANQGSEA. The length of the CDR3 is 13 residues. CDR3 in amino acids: CSTLGTGLYEQFF. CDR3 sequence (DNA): TGCAGTACCCTGGGGACAGGGTTATATGAGCAGTTCTTC.

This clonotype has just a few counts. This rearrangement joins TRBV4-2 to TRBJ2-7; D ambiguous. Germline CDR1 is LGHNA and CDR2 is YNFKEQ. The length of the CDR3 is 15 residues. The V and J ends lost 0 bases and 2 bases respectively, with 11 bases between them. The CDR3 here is CASSQDRVSPYEQYF. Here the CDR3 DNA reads TGTGCCAGCAGCCAAGATCGGGTTAGCCCCTACGAGCAGTACTTC.

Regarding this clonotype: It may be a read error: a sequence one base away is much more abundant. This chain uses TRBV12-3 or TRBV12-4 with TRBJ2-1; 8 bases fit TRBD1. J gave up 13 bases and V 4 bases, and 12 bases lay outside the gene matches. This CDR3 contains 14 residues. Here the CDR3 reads CASSSSGGGETQFF. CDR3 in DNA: TGTGCCAGCAGTTCGTCAGGGGGCGGGGAGACCCAGTTCTTC.

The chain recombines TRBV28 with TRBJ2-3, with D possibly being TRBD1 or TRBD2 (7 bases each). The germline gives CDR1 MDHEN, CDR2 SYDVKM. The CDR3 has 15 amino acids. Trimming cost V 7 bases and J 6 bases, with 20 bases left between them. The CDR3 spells CASILGRGGPDTQYF. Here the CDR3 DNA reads TGTGCCAGCATCCTCGGCAGGGGGGGGCCTGATACGCAGTATTTT.

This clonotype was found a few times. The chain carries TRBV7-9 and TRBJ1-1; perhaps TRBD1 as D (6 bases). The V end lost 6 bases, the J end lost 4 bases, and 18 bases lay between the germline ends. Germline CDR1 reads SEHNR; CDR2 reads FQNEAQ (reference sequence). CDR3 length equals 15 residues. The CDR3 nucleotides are TGTGCCAGCAGTTTTCAGGACAGACTCGCCACTGAAGCTTTCTTT. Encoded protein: CASSFQDRLATEAFF.

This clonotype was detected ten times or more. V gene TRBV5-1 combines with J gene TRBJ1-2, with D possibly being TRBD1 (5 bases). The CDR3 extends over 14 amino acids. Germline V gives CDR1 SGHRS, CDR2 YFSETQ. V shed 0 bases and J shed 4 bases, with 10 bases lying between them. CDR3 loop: CASSLGGRSYGYTF. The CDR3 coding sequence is TGCGCCAGCAGCTTGGGGGGCAGGTCCTATGGCTACACCTTC.

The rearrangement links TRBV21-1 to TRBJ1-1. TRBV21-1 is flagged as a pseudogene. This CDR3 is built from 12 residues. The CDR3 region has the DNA TGTGCCAGCAGCAGGGATGCGTTTGAAGCTTTCTTT. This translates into CASSRDAFEAFF.